Following are 29 T cell receptor beta chains from one sample sequenced in a study of early T cells in non-severe SARS-CoV-2 infection. TCRdb analysed the 5' RACE reads with MiXCR anew, one entry per CDR3 protein. This sample has roughly 64,000 distinct CDR3 sequences; about 11% occur once, and the top ten carry less than 3.5%. This specimen was whole blood, taken at baseline. These receptors were obtained from an adult who was a healthcare worker with PCR-confirmed SARS-CoV-2 infection or an uninfected control (not recorded which).

This clonotype was seen a few times. The V call is TRBV30, the J call TRBJ1-5; tentative D call: TRBD1 (6 bases). CDR3 size: 14 residues. The germline V gene has CDR1 GTSNPN and CDR2 SVGIG (reference sequence). V was pared by 0 bases and J by 7 bases, with 13 bases between. For the CDR3, the DNA is TGTGCCTGGAGTGTGCTCGGGGGCGACCAGCCCCAGCATTTT. It translates to CAWSVLGGDQPQHF.

This clonotype appeared a few times. The V call is TRBV27, the J call TRBJ2-3; maybe TRBD2 (6 bases). The germline V gene encodes CDR1 MNHEY and CDR2 SMNVEV (reference sequence). V gave up 8 bases and J gave up 3 bases, with 9 bases separating them. The CDR3 is 12 residues long. The CDR3 nucleotides are TGTGCCAGCGGTCGGGGGACAGATACGCAGTATTTT. It codes for CASGRGTDTQYF.

The chain combines TRBV11-2 with TRBJ2-2; 7 positions match TRBD1. Trimming took 6 bases from V and 5 from J; bases not matched to a gene: 6. This CDR3 region has 14 residues. Germline CDR1 SGHAT, CDR2 FQNNGV. As DNA, the CDR3 is TGTGCCAGCAGTAGACCAGGGGGAACCGGGGAGCTGTTTTTT. Its translation: CASSRPGGTGELFF.

This clonotype was picked up a small number of times. V usage is TRBV14 and J usage is TRBJ1-6; a possible D gene is TRBD1 (5 bases). The V end lost 6 bases, the J end lost 13 bases, and 25 bases lay between the germline ends. This CDR3 comprises 16 residues. The germline gives CDR1 SGHDN, CDR2 FVKESK. CDR3 DNA sequence: TGTGCCAGCAGTCTGGGGGGGAACCGCCGCTTGTGGCCCCTCCACTTT. Translated, it gives CASSLGGNRRLWPLHF. Together with reference TRBV14 and TRBJ1-6, the CDR3 gives the full variable domain: EAGVTQFPSHSVIEKGQTVTLRCDPISGHDNLYWYRRVMGKEIKFLLHFVKESKQDESGMPNNRFLAERTGGTYSTLKVQPAELEDSGVYFCASSLGGNRRLWPLHFGNGTRLTVT.

The genes are TRBV19 and TRBJ2-5, with a possible D match to TRBD1 (5 bases). The V gene's germline CDR1 is LNHDA and CDR2 SQIVND (reference sequence). Deletions cut 3 bases from V and 2 bases from J, with 13 bases between. CDR3 length: 15 residues. The CDR3 region has the DNA TGTGCCAGTAGTATGATAACAGGCGGTCAAGAGACCCAGTACTTC. Translated: CASSMITGGQETQYF.

This clonotype was observed at least ten times. This chain uses TRBV12-3 or TRBV12-4 with TRBJ2-3; unclear D gene. This CDR3 comprises 13 residues. Trimming removed 6 bases from V and 0 bases from J, with 7 bases in between. Here the CDR3 reads CASSQVSTDTQYF. In DNA form, the CDR3 reads TGTGCCAGCAGCCAAGTTAGCACAGATACGCAGTATTTT.

V gene TRBV2 combines with J gene TRBJ1-2, with a possible D match to TRBD1 (6 bases). The CDR3 length is 13 residues. Germline lookup yields CDR1 SNHLY and CDR2 FYNNEI. The V end was cut by 1 base, the J end by 5 bases, with 8 bases between. This CDR3 is CASSEGTAYGYTF. Here the CDR3 DNA reads TGTGCCAGCAGTGAAGGGACAGCTTATGGCTACACCTTC.

This clonotype has only a few counts. A read error may produce the germline difference seen at one junction end. The V and J genes are TRBV7-7 and TRBJ2-5, with D possibly TRBD1 on 6 matching bases. The CDR3 has 16 residues. Germline V CDR1 and CDR2: SSHAT, FNYEAQ (reference sequence). CDR3 sequence (DNA): TGTGCTAGCAGCTCCACAGGGTCGGAGGTGACAGGGACCCAGTACTTC. This translates into CASSSTGSEVTGTQYF.

The chain has TRBV9 and TRBJ2-7; tentatively, D is TRBD1 or TRBD2 (5 bases each). CDR3 size: 13 residues. The germline CDR1 and CDR2 sequences are SGDLS and YYNGEE. The V and J ends lost 3 bases and 5 bases respectively, with 12 bases between them. CDR3 DNA: TGTGCCAGCAGCGCGAGCCGGGGCAACGAGCAGTACTTC. It yields the protein CASSASRGNEQYF. Full variable domain (rest looked up from reference TRBV9 and TRBJ2-7): DSGVTQTPKHLITATGQRVTLRCSPRSGDLSVYWYQQSLDQGLQFLIQYYNGEERAKGNILERFSAQQFPDLHSELNLSSLELGDSALYFCASSASRGNEQYFGPGTRLTVT.

In this sample, this clonotype turned up a few times. The chain is built from TRBV19 and TRBJ1-1; no clear D. V was cut by 6 bases and J by 4 bases, with 12 bases left in between. CDR3 length equals 13 residues. Germline CDR1 LNHDA, CDR2 SQIVND (reference sequence). In nucleotides, the CDR3 is TGTGCCAGTAGCCCCACGAGGGTCACTGAAGCTTTCTTT. This gives the protein CASSPTRVTEAFF. The variable domain in full, completed from reference TRBV19 and TRBJ1-1, reads DGGITQSPKYLFRKEGQNVTLSCEQNLNHDAMYWYRQDPGQGLRLIYYSQIVNDFQKGDIAEGYSVSREKKESFPLTVTSAQKNPTAFYLCASSPTRVTEAFFGQGTRLTVV.

The sample holds a few counts of this clonotype. The rearrangement links TRBV7-9 to TRBJ1-2; TRBD1 aligns across 8 bases. CDR3 length: 16 amino acids. Germline loops: CDR1 SEHNR, CDR2 FQNEAQ (reference sequence). V shed 5 bases, J shed 4 bases, and the junction held 12 bases outside the gene matches. The CDR3 sequence is CASSPPGQEYFYGYTF. The CDR3 region has the DNA TGTGCCAGCAGCCCCCCGGGACAGGAGTACTTCTATGGCTACACCTTC.

This rearrangement joins TRBV12-3 or TRBV12-4 to TRBJ2-7; 15 bases fit TRBD2. Germline trimming cut 4 bases from V and 2 bases from J; bases unmatched to any gene: 9. This CDR3 spans 18 amino acids. CDR3 sequence: CASSSRTSGGATTYEQYF. The CDR3 DNA sequence: TGTGCCAGCAGTTCTCGGACTAGCGGGGGGGCCACCACCTACGAGCAGTACTTC.

This clonotype was counted between two and nine times. The chain has TRBV30 and TRBJ2-1; D remains unclear. V shed 3 bases and J shed 6 bases, with 12 bases lying between them. This CDR3 spans 13 amino acids. Germline loops: CDR1 GTSNPN, CDR2 SVGIG (reference sequence). CDR3 loop: CAWRVLSGNEQFF. In DNA form, the CDR3 reads TGTGCCTGGAGGGTACTCTCTGGCAATGAGCAGTTCTTC.

A few counts support this clonotype. This chain links TRBV19 with TRBJ1-2, with D possibly TRBD1 on 6 matching bases. V was cut by 3 bases and J by 5 bases, with 13 bases left in between. The CDR3 totals 14 residues. Germline CDR1 is LNHDA and CDR2 is SQIVND (reference sequence). CDR3 sequence: CASSMGAQAYGYTF. The CDR3 region has the DNA TGTGCCAGTAGTATGGGGGCCCAGGCGTATGGCTACACCTTC.

This clonotype has a handful of counts. V gene TRBV11-2 combines with J gene TRBJ1-1; 8 bases match TRBD1. From germline, CDR1 is SGHAT and CDR2 FQNNGV. Trimming cost V 5 bases and J 0 bases; bases outside gene matches: 2. This CDR3 contains 14 residues. The DNA for the CDR3 is TGTGCCAGCAGCGTGACAGGGGTGAACACTGAAGCTTTCTTT. This codes for CASSVTGVNTEAFF. Combining the CDR3 with reference TRBV11-2 and TRBJ1-1 gives the whole variable domain EAGVAQSPRYKIIEKRQSVAFWCNPISGHATLYWYQQILGQGPKLLIQFQNNGVVDDSQLPKDRFSAERLKGVDSTLKIQPAKLEDSAVYLCASSVTGVNTEAFFGQGTRLTVV.

The table lists this clonotype with a count of one. CDR3 sequence (DNA): TGTGCCAGCAGCTGGGGACAGATGAACACTGAAGCTTTCTTT. Translated, it gives CASSWGQMNTEAFF. V gene TRBV7-6 combines with J gene TRBJ1-1; 7 bases agree with TRBD1. V gave up 4 bases and J gave up 0 bases; unmatched junction bases: 2. Germline V gene data show CDR1 as SGHVS and CDR2 as FNYEAQ. This CDR3 has 14 residues. The full variable domain, rest sourced from reference TRBV7-6 and TRBJ1-1, is GAGVSQSPRYKVTKRGQDVALRCDPISGHVSLYWYRQALGQGPEFLTYFNYEAQQDKSGLPNDRFSAERPEGSISTLTIQRTEQRDSAMYRCASSWGQMNTEAFFGQGTRLTVV.

This clonotype is deemed medium-sized. This chain joins TRBV6-4 and TRBJ2-2; D is undetermined. V lost 3 bases and J 5 bases, leaving 4 bases between the germline ends. Germline-derived CDR1 and CDR2 are MRHNA and SNTAGT. The CDR3 extends over 12 amino acids. CDR3 bases: TGTGCCAGCAGTGAAGGGACCGGGGAGCTGTTTTTT. It yields the protein CASSEGTGELFF.

The sample holds many counts of this clonotype. J is TRBJ2-7 and V is TRBV20-1, with D uncertain. This CDR3 comprises 11 residues. The germline CDR1 and CDR2 sequences are DFQATT and SNEGSKA (reference sequence). V lost 4 bases, J lost 4 bases, and 8 bases lay in between. CDR3 sequence reads: CSAKSRYEQYF. The CDR3 bases are TGCAGTGCTAAATCCCGGTACGAGCAGTACTTC.

The CDR3 region is CASSFDMTGGQETQYF. In DNA form, the CDR3 reads TGTGCCAGCAGCTTCGATATGACAGGGGGTCAAGAGACCCAGTACTTC. The gene calls are TRBV7-6 and TRBJ2-5, with TRBD1 matching 9 bases. In germline, CDR1 is SGHVS, CDR2 FNYEAQ. The ends lost 3 bases at V and 2 bases at J; junction bases unmatched: 7. This CDR3 spans 16 amino acids.

The V and J genes are TRBV20-1 and TRBJ2-1; 8 bases line up with TRBD2. CDR3 length: 15 residues. CDR1 DFQATT and CDR2 SNEGSKA come from the germline V gene (reference sequence). J gave up 4 bases and V 0 bases, and 5 bases lay outside the gene matches. CDR3 bases: TGCAGTGCTAGAGATCTCGAGCGGGGGTACAATGAGCAGTTCTTC. Protein product: CSARDLERGYNEQFF.

V is TRBV10-2 and J is TRBJ1-2; no reliable D call. The CDR3 is 12 residues long. V shed 1 base and J shed 10 bases, with 10 bases lying between them. Germline lookup yields CDR1 WSHSY and CDR2 SAAADI. The CDR3 protein is CASSEFRRDYTF. The DNA of the CDR3 is TGCGCCAGCAGTGAGTTCCGTAGGGACTACACCTTC.

The rearrangement links TRBV7-9 to TRBJ2-3, with D maybe TRBD1 (5 bases). V was shortened by 5 bases and J by 4 bases, with 13 bases between the two germline ends. CDR3 length: 14 amino acids. Germline assignment: CDR1 SEHNR and CDR2 FQNEAQ (reference sequence). The CDR3 coding sequence is TGTGCCAGCAGCCTCGCAGGGCAGGCAGATACGCAGTATTTT. Protein: CASSLAGQADTQYF. Using reference TRBV7-9 and TRBJ2-3 for the parts outside the CDR3, the full variable domain is DTGVSQNPRHKITKRGQNVTFRCDPISEHNRLYWYRQTLGQGPEFLTYFQNEAQLEKSRLLSDRFSAERPKGSFSTLEIQRTEQGDSAMYLCASSLAGQADTQYFGPGTRLTVL.

The chain employs TRBV6-6 and TRBJ2-1; D ambiguous. Trimming took 0 bases from V and 0 from J, leaving 9 bases between them. The CDR3 has 16 residues. Germline lookup yields CDR1 MNHNY and CDR2 SVGAGI (reference sequence). The CDR3 DNA reads as TGTGCCAGCAGTTACTCGACCCGAAGCTCCTACAATGAGCAGTTCTTC. This encodes CASSYSTRSSYNEQFF.

This clonotype was observed a handful of times. For the CDR3, the DNA is TGTGCCAGTAGATCTGGAGCCATTTGGGCGAACACTGAAGCTTTCTTT. Residues: CASRSGAIWANTEAFF. The chain has TRBV19 and TRBJ1-1; D is unresolved. CDR3 length: 16 residues. The V gene's germline CDR1 is LNHDA and CDR2 SQIVND (reference sequence). V lost 6 bases and J 1 base, leaving 18 bases between the germline ends.

The chain combines TRBV20-1 with TRBJ2-5, with no clear D. V lost 5 bases and J lost 5, with 9 bases in between. This CDR3 spans 11 amino acids. Germline values: CDR1 DFQATT, CDR2 SNEGSKA (reference sequence). The chain's CDR3 is CSAVGSETQYF. DNA of the CDR3: TGCAGTGCTGTGGGGTCGGAGACCCAGTACTTC.

DNA of the CDR3: TGTGCCAGCCGCCCTGCAGGATCCCCACAAGAGACCCAGTACTTC. As protein: CASRPAGSPQETQYF. The chain is built from TRBV7-9 and TRBJ2-5; D ambiguous. The germline gives CDR1 SEHNR, CDR2 FQNEAQ (reference sequence). This CDR3 contains 15 residues. V gave up 8 bases and J gave up 2 bases, with 18 bases separating them.

This chain connects TRBV5-1 to TRBJ1-4, with 8 bases matching TRBD1. The CDR3 spans 17 residues. Looked up from germline, CDR1 is SGHRS and CDR2 is YFSETQ. V lost 1 base, J lost 4 bases, and 9 bases stayed unmatched. CDR3 amino acids: CASSLIAQGAGNEKLFF. The CDR3 DNA is TGCGCCAGCAGCTTGATTGCCCAGGGGGCGGGTAATGAAAAACTGTTTTTT.

The sample holds a few counts of this clonotype. V and J are TRBV6-6 and TRBJ1-6; D is uncertain. The CDR3 covers 15 residues. CDR1 and CDR2 from the germline V gene are MNHNY and SVGAGI (reference sequence). V dropped 2 bases and J dropped 1 base, with 6 bases sitting between them. This chain's CDR3 is CASSYARSYNSPLHF. In DNA, the CDR3 is TGTGCCAGCAGTTACGCTCGGTCCTATAATTCACCCCTCCACTTT.

V usage is TRBV20-1 and J usage is TRBJ2-3, with D perhaps TRBD2 (7 bases). V was trimmed by 6 bases and J by 7 bases, leaving 14 bases between them. Germline V gives CDR1 DFQATT, CDR2 SNEGSKA (reference sequence). The CDR3 runs 12 residues. In nucleotides, the CDR3 is TGCAGTGCAGGGGGGGGCATAAATACGCAGTATTTT. Translation: CSAGGGINTQYF.